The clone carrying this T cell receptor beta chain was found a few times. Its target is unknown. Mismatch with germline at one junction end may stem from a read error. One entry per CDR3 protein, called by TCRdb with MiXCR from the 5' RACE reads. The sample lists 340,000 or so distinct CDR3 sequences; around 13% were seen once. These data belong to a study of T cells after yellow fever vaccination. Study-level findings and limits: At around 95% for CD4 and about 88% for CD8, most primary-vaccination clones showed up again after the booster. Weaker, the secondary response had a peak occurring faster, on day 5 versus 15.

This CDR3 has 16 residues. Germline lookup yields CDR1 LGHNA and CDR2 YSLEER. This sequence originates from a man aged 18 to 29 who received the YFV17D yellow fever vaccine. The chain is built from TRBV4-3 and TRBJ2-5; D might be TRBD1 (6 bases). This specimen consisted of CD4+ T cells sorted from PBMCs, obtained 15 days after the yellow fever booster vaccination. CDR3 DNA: TGCGCCAGCAGCGAAGACCCAAAAGGGGGTTGGGAGACCCAGTACTTC. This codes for CASSEDPKGGWETQYF.